This T cell receptor beta chain was sequenced in a study of CD8 T cells in ankylosing spondylitis. Only a few counts were recorded for this clonotype. Its matching antigen is unknown. Whole-study results and caveats: Researchers reportedly found disease-linked clones significantly enriched in matched ankylosing spondylitis synovial fluid.

Germline loops: CDR1 SQVTM, CDR2 ANQGSEA. The length of the CDR3 is 12 residues. V lost 4 bases, J lost 4 bases, and 4 bases stayed unmatched. In making TCR beta libraries, quantitative 5'-RACE with molecular barcodes was used. TCRdb independently ran MiXCR on the 5' RACE reads; one entry per CDR3 protein. Of 210,000 or so distinct CDR3 sequences listed, around 25% are singletons. The J gene is TRBJ2-7, the V gene TRBV29-1; 7 bases fit TRBD1. Source material: blood, either unsorted or a sorted T cell fraction (not recorded which). The clonotype comes from a male donor with ankylosing spondylitis or in good health (not recorded which). The CDR3 here is CSVAAGGYEQYF. The CDR3 DNA follows: TGCAGCGTTGCTGCAGGGGGATACGAGCAGTACTTC.